This T cell receptor beta chain was sequenced in a study of blood T cell repertoires in COVID-19. Overall study: Specimens from acute and convalescent COVID-19 originated in the United States, Italy and Spain.

Participant-given clinical history determined each cohort assignment. Authors' analysis steps: Estimation of nucleated cell counts was performed using reference gene primer amplification. Here immunoSEQ multiplex PCR was the method, and the copy in TCRdb shows in-frame clones only, minus some. The DNA gave D and trimming, while V, J and clone size come from that table. The sample contains approximately 260,000 clones, around 88% of which appear only once. Germline V CDR1 and CDR2: MDHEN, SYDVKM. The V gene end was trimmed by 2 bases and the J gene end by 3 bases; junction bases not matched to a gene: 5. This CDR3 is built from 15 residues.

Material: PBMCs or T cells enriched from blood (not recorded which). The source of this sequence is a woman aged 40 to 55 with acute COVID-19. The genes are TRBV28 and TRBJ2-5; 8 positions match TRBD2. In DNA, the CDR3 is TGTGCCAGCAGTTTAAATCGGGGGGGCAAAGAGACCCAGTACTTC. Amino acids: CASSLNRGGKETQYF.